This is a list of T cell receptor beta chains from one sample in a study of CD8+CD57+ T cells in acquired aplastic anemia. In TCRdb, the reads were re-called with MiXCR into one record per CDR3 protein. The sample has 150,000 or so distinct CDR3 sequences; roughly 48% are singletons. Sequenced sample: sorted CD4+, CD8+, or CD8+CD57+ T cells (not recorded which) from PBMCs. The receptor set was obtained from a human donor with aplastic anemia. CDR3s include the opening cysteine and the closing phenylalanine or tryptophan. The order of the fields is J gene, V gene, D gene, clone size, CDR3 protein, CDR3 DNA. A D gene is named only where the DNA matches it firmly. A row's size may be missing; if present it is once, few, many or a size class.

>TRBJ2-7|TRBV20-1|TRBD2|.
CSAPGLAGNEQYF
TGCAGTGCCCCGGGACTAGCGGGCAACGAGCAGTACTTC
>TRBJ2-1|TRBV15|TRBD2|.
CATSWSGKYNEQFF
TGTGCCACCAGCTGGAGCGGGAAGTACAATGAGCAGTTCTTC
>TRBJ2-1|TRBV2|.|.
CASTRDLREQFF
TGTGCCAGCACCAGGGACTTAAGGGAGCAGTTCTTC
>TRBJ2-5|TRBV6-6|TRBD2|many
CASNLPLAGSETQYF
TGTGCCAGCAATTTACCCCTAGCGGGATCAGAGACCCAGTACTTC
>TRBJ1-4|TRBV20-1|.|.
CSASKFGSINEKLFF
TGCAGTGCTAGCAAATTCGGCAGTATAAATGAAAAACTGTTTTTT
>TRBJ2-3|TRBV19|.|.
CASRQARSTDTQYF
TGTGCCAGCCGACAGGCCAGATCCACAGATACGCAGTATTTT
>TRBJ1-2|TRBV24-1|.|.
CATSDGQTSYGYTF
TGTGCCACCAGTGACGGACAGACGTCCTATGGCTACACCTTC
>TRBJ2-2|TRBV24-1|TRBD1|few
CATRGTVDTGELFF
TGTGCCACCAGGGGGACAGTCGACACCGGGGAGCTGTTTTTT
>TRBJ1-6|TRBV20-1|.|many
CSASEDSNSPLHF
TGCAGTGCTAGCGAGGACAGCAATTCACCCCTCCACTTT
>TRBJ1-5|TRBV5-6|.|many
CASSRSHSNQPQHF
TGTGCCAGCAGCCGGAGTCATAGCAATCAGCCCCAGCATTTT
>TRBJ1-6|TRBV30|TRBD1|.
CAWKTKTGARGSPLHF
TGTGCCTGGAAAACCAAAACAGGGGCTCGGGGTTCACCCCTCCACTTT
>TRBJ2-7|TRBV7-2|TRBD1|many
CASSGQQQGEQYF
TGTGCCAGCTCCGGACAGCAACAGGGGGAGCAGTACTTC
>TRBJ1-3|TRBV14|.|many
CASSGQLQFGSGNTIYF
TGTGCCAGCAGCGGTCAGCTACAGTTTGGCTCTGGAAACACCATATATTTT
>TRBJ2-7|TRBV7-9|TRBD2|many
CASSVASGRYEQYF
TGTGCCAGCAGCGTCGCGAGCGGGAGGTACGAGCAGTACTTC
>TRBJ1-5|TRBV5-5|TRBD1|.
CASSLEGQGRQPQHF
TGTGCCAGCAGCTTGGAGGGACAGGGAAGGCAGCCCCAGCATTTT
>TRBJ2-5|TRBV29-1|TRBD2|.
CSVGAGVQETQYF
TGCAGCGTTGGAGCGGGGGTCCAAGAGACCCAGTACTTC
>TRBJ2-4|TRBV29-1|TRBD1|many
CSVSPTGEDIQYF
TGCAGCGTCTCACCGACAGGGGAGGACATTCAGTACTTC
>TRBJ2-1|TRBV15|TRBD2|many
CATSMGLAGSYNEQFF
TGTGCCACCAGCATGGGACTAGCGGGCTCCTACAATGAGCAGTTCTTC
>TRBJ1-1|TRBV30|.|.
CAWSVDRNTEAFF
TGTGCCTGGAGTGTAGACCGAAACACTGAAGCTTTCTTT
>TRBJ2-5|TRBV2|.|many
CASGQNLGAQYF
TGTGCCAGCGGACAGAACTTAGGGGCCCAGTACTTC